This T cell receptor (beta chain) was identified during a study of beta chain features in type 1 diabetes. Study-wide points: Shortening of TCRB CDR3s, moderate but significant, appeared in all four CD4+ subsets of Type 1 diabetes patients.

Expressed TCRB transcripts were sequenced because the entire RNA isolate underwent reverse transcription. The method was immunoSEQ multiplex PCR; TCRdb's version includes in-frame clones alone and lacks a portion of them. The sample carries roughly 50,000 clones, under 55% recorded once. Germline loops: CDR1 SGHRS, CDR2 YFSETQ. Trimming took 2 bases from V and 1 from J, leaving 4 bases between them. The CDR3 is made up of 14 amino acids. This clone was counted a few times. Its antigen is unknown. This sequence was found in a man under 40 with type 1 diabetes. The specimen sequenced was Tregs from blood. The rearrangement uses TRBV5-1 and TRBJ2-6; D is undetermined. Here the CDR3 DNA reads TGCGCCAGCAGCTTCAATTCTGGGGCCAACGTCCTGACTTTC. Amino acids: CASSFNSGANVLTF.